Listed here is a single TCR beta chain. Authors' methods: Researchers report that nucleated cell counts were estimated from reference gene primer amplification. The table came from immunoSEQ multiplex PCR; TCRdb's copy has only in-frame clones and leaves some out. D and trimming come from the DNA, and the V and J calls and clone size come from that table. The repertoire holds roughly 250,000 clones, with approximately 82% as singletons. This sample was taken from a study of blood T cell repertoires in COVID-19. Study as a whole: Whether acute or convalescent, the COVID-19 samples came from the United States, Italy and Spain.

This CDR3 has 16 residues. The germline CDR1 and CDR2 sequences are LGHNA and YNFKEQ. With V trimmed by 5 bases and J by 5 bases, 13 bases remained unmatched. This clonotype was sampled from a woman of 80 years or more with acute or convalescent COVID-19. Sequences were obtained from peripheral blood. The chain couples TRBV4-2 to TRBJ2-3; 7 positions agree with TRBD2. The DNA of the CDR3 is TGTGCCAGCAGCTCCGGGAGCGGGGCCCTAAGAGATACGCAGTATTTT. Translation: CASSSGSGALRDTQYF.